Below, 17 T cell receptor beta chains from the same sample are listed, as sequenced in a study of regulatory T cells in long-lasting Graves disease. Library construction for TCR beta used iRepertoire HTBI primers and Arm-PCR of CDR3 regions. MiXCR was run by TCRdb on the multiplex PCR reads, yielding one entry per CDR3 protein. This sample carries roughly 560,000 distinct CDR3 sequences, around 12% of them seen once, and the ten largest clones take 8% to 10%. The time point is: newly diagnosed GD, antithyroid drugs for less than 3 months. Extracted PBMC RNA gave rise to the TCR library. These data were also filed under a second study, of T cells in Graves' hyperthyroidism and ophthalmopathy.

The sample was peripheral blood mononuclear cells (PBMCs), taken at new diagnosis, from a patient treated with antithyroid drugs. These receptors were obtained from a woman under 40 with Graves disease.

This clonotype was seen ten or more times. The chain couples TRBV13 to TRBJ2-3, with 9 bases aligning to TRBD2. Germline V gene data show CDR1 as PRHDT and CDR2 as FYEKMQ (reference sequence). V shed 5 bases and J 3 bases; nucleotides not matched to a gene: 6. The CDR3 sequence is 15 residues long. DNA for the CDR3: TGTGCCAGCAGCGAGGGACTAGCTCTAACAGATACGCAGTATTTT. It is translated as CASSEGLALTDTQYF.

This clonotype was found many times. The chain employs TRBV6-5 and TRBJ2-7; 12 bases match TRBD2. The CDR3 is 15 amino acids. Germline values: CDR1 MNHEY, CDR2 SVGAGI. V lost 2 bases and J lost 6; bases outside the gene matches: 5. This CDR3 reads CASSYLAGGHREQYF. CDR3 DNA: TGTGCCAGCAGTTACCTAGCGGGAGGGCACCGCGAGCAGTACTTC.

The chain recombines TRBV6-1 with TRBJ2-1, with 11 bases matching TRBD2. Germline values: CDR1 MNHNS, CDR2 SASEGT. The CDR3 totals 14 residues. V was clipped by 6 bases and J by 10 bases; unmatched bases: 8. The chain's CDR3 is CASRVAGGRREQFF. The CDR3 DNA sequence: TGTGCCAGCAGGGTAGCGGGGGGGCGTCGGGAGCAGTTCTTC.

The genes are TRBV12-3 or TRBV12-4 and TRBJ2-5; D remains ambiguous. V was trimmed by 5 bases and J by 5 bases, leaving 9 bases between them. The CDR3 totals 12 residues. CDR3 sequence: CASSPRSETQYF. The CDR3 coding sequence is TGTGCCAGCAGTCCCCGATCGGAGACCCAGTACTTC.

There are many counts of this clonotype. V is TRBV27 and J is TRBJ2-7, with TRBD2 identical over 8 bases. The CDR3 is made up of 14 amino acids. V shed 6 bases and J 4 bases; nucleotides not matched to a gene: 8. CDR1 MNHEY and CDR2 SMNVEV come from the germline V gene (reference sequence). In nucleotides, the CDR3 is TGTGCCAGCAGATGGAGCGGGAGCGGATACGAGCAGTACTTC. Translating gives CASRWSGSGYEQYF.

This clonotype was observed a few times. This sequence joins TRBV19 and TRBJ1-2; a weak D match, TRBD1 (6 bases). V lost 5 bases and J 3 bases, leaving 13 bases between the germline ends. The germline V gene has CDR1 LNHDA and CDR2 SQIVND (reference sequence). The CDR3 contains 14 residues. The CDR3 here is CASSDPQGDYGYTF. The CDR3 nucleotides are TGTGCCAGTAGTGACCCACAGGGAGACTATGGCTACACCTTC. Full variable domain (missing parts from reference TRBV19 and TRBJ1-2): DGGITQSPKYLFRKEGQNVTLSCEQNLNHDAMYWYRQDPGQGLRLIYYSQIVNDFQKGDIAEGYSVSREKKESFPLTVTSAQKNPTAFYLCASSDPQGDYGYTFGSGTRLTVV.

This clonotype was found a few times. The chain carries TRBV20-1 and TRBJ2-3, with D possibly matching TRBD2 (6 bases). CDR1 and CDR2 from the germline V gene are DFQATT and SNEGSKA (reference sequence). CDR3 length equals 14 residues. Trimming took 5 bases from V and 2 from J, leaving 14 bases between them. CDR3 sequence reads: CSAPKTSFTDTQYF. CDR3 sequence (DNA): TGCAGTGCTCCAAAGACTAGTTTCACAGATACGCAGTATTTT.

This clonotype was seen ten or more times. The chain employs TRBV6-5 and TRBJ1-1; unclear D gene. Germline loops: CDR1 MNHEY, CDR2 SVGAGI. This CDR3 contains 15 residues. The V gene lost 0 bases and the J gene lost 4 bases, with 12 bases spanning the gap. The CDR3 is CASSYSFVAATEAFF. CDR3 nucleotide sequence: TGTGCCAGCAGTTACTCGTTTGTGGCGGCCACTGAAGCTTTCTTT.

This clonotype has a count of ten or more. The CDR3 nucleotides read TGTGCCAGCAGCACACTAGCGGGAGGCCTTGGCGATGAGCAGTTCTTC. Its protein product is CASSTLAGGLGDEQFF. The chain has TRBV7-9 and TRBJ2-1, with 12 bases matching TRBD2. The CDR3 runs 16 residues. CDR1 is SEHNR, CDR2 FQNEAQ, per germline (reference sequence). Trimming removed 5 bases from V and 8 bases from J; junction bases left unmatched: 10.

This clonotype was observed many times. The CDR3 DNA sequence: TGTGCCAGCTCACCGGTGGCGGGAGAAACAGATACGCAGTATTTT. Protein product: CASSPVAGETDTQYF. V usage is TRBV18 and J usage is TRBJ2-3; 7 bases are shared with TRBD2. CDR1 is KGHSH and CDR2 is LQKENI in the germline V gene. This CDR3 comprises 15 residues. The V gene end was trimmed by 3 bases and the J gene end by 3 bases; junction bases not matched to a gene: 6.

There are many counts of this clonotype. V usage is TRBV2 and J usage is TRBJ2-2, with TRBD1 as a possible D gene (5 bases). Germline CDR1 is SNHLY and CDR2 is FYNNEI. This CDR3 contains 14 residues. V gave up 2 bases and J gave up 3 bases, with 7 bases separating them. The CDR3 DNA is TGTGCCAGCAGTGAACAGGGTTACACCGGGGAGCTGTTTTTT. This sequence encodes CASSEQGYTGELFF.

This clonotype was detected ten times or more. The rearrangement joins TRBV20-1 to TRBJ1-5; TRBD1 matches at 7 bases. Trimming at V came to 5 bases and at J to 6 bases, leaving 7 bases not matched to a gene. Germline V gives CDR1 DFQATT, CDR2 SNEGSKA (reference sequence). The CDR3 runs 13 residues. In nucleotides, the CDR3 is TGCAGTGCTCCCGACAGGGCTAGTCAGCCCCAGCATTTT. This sequence encodes CSAPDRASQPQHF.

This clonotype was counted between two and nine times. As the CDR3 is not closed by the conserved phenylalanine or tryptophan, this likely results from a read error. The chain combines TRBV12-3 or TRBV12-4 with TRBJ2-2; no reliable D call. The CDR3 contains 15 residues. V lost 3 bases and J lost 2, with 10 bases in between. CDR3 region: CASSFRPSNTGELFL. The CDR3 nucleotides read TGTGCCAGCAGTTTTCGCCCCAGCAACACCGGGGAGCTGTTTCTT.

The sample holds many counts of this clonotype. The J gene is TRBJ1-4, the V gene TRBV28, with D perhaps matching TRBD1 (5 bases). V lost 6 bases and J lost 4, with 6 bases in between. Per germline, CDR1 MDHEN and CDR2 SYDVKM. CDR3 length equals 12 residues. CDR3 nucleotides: TGTGCCAGCAGGGGGGGTAATGAAAAACTGTTTTTT. Translation gives CASRGGNEKLFF.

This clonotype occurred many times. The chain combines TRBV27 with TRBJ2-1, with TRBD1 matching over 10 bases. The J segment lost 9 bases and the V segment lost 7 bases, leaving 9 bases of the junction unmatched. Germline CDR1 is MNHEY and CDR2 is SMNVEV (reference sequence). This CDR3 contains 14 residues. The CDR3 coding sequence is TGTGCCAGCAACTTAGGGACAGGGGTTAGTGAGCAGTTCTTC. Protein: CASNLGTGVSEQFF.

This clonotype was detected many times. This rearrangement joins TRBV18 to TRBJ2-3, with D perhaps matching TRBD1 or TRBD2 (5 bases each). Trimming left V 8 bases short and J 0 bases short, with 9 bases between. CDR3 length: 13 amino acids. Germline V gene lookup returns CDR1 KGHSH and CDR2 LQKENI. This CDR3 reads CASSRDSTDTQYF. CDR3 nucleotide sequence: TGTGCCAGCAGCCGGGACAGCACAGATACGCAGTATTTT.

As regards this clonotype: Because the CDR3 is missing its conserved closing phenylalanine or tryptophan, this is likely a read error. The V gene is TRBV20-1, the J gene TRBJ2-2; D could derive from TRBD1 or TRBD2 (5 bases each). CDR1 is DFQATT, CDR2 SNEGSKA, per germline (reference sequence). The CDR3 is 14 amino acids. The CDR3 is CSALGRAVTGVLFS. In DNA, the CDR3 is TGCAGTGCTCTGGGCAGGGCCGTAACCGGGGTGCTGTTTTCT.